This entry lists 4 T cell receptor beta chains sequenced from one sample in a study of blood T cells in healthy people across ages. A second roughly 6 to 12 cycle PCR used barcoded and J-beta primers. TCRdb called the 5' RACE reads again in MiXCR, with one record for every CDR3 protein. The data contain around 900,000 distinct CDR3 sequences, more than 25% of them singletons. The sample was blood. These receptors all stem from a woman aged 80 or over in good health.

V usage is TRBV7-2 and J usage is TRBJ2-5, with 10 nucleotides matching TRBD2. V was pared by 6 bases and J by 1 base, with 5 bases of the junction left unmatched. Germline loops: CDR1 SGHTA, CDR2 FQGNSA. This CDR3 comprises 15 residues. The CDR3 sequence is CASRTGLAIQETQYF. In DNA, the CDR3 is TGTGCCAGCAGAACGGGACTAGCGATCCAAGAGACCCAGTACTTC.

This clonotype came up a few times. The V and J genes are TRBV6-2 or TRBV6-3 and TRBJ2-5, with D perhaps TRBD2 (7 bases). The CDR3 is 15 residues long. The V gene lost 5 bases and the J gene lost 2 bases, with 15 bases spanning the gap. Germline V gives CDR1 MNHEY, CDR2 SVGEGT. The CDR3 DNA is TGTGCCAGCAGTAGGAGGGGGGGGTCACAAGAGACCCAGTACTTC. Translation: CASSRRGGSQETQYF.

This clonotype was seen at least ten times. This sequence joins TRBV14 and TRBJ2-6; D is tentatively TRBD1 or TRBD2 (5 bases each). This CDR3 has 16 residues. V lost 1 base to trimming and J lost 4 bases, with 11 bases between them. CDR1 SGHDN and CDR2 FVKESK come from the germline V gene. This CDR3 is CASSQVPGTGANVLTF. CDR3 DNA sequence: TGTGCCAGCAGCCAAGTGCCCGGGACCGGGGCCAACGTCCTGACTTTC.

The chain combines TRBV4-1 with TRBJ2-7, with 9 bases matching TRBD2. CDR3 length: 18 amino acids. With 2 bases clipped from V and 0 bases from J, the junction kept 11 bases outside the gene matches. In germline, CDR1 is MGHRA, CDR2 YSYEKL. CDR3 DNA sequence: TGCGCCAGCAGCCAACGAATGGCTAGCGGGGCCACCTCCTACGAGCAGTACTTC. Its protein product is CASSQRMASGATSYEQYF.